This T cell receptor (beta chain) was retrieved from a study of OX40 agonist ivuxolimab in advanced cancers. The method was immunoSEQ multiplex PCR; TCRdb's version includes in-frame clones alone and lacks a portion of them. Seen here are more than 60,000 clones, roughly four fifths observed once, and the top ten hold nearly 4.5%. CDR3 length: 16 amino acids. The V end lost 6 bases, the J end lost 4 bases, and 20 bases lay between the germline ends. Germline-derived CDR1 and CDR2 are LNHDA and SQIVND (reference sequence). The chain links TRBV19 to TRBJ2-3, with a weak D call TRBD1 (6 bases). Sequencing used CD4+ or CD8+ T cells sorted from blood, obtained in a trial of the OX40 agonist ivuxolimab. The receptor was derived from an adult with an advanced solid tumor such as melanoma, head and neck, liver or kidney cancer. In DNA, the CDR3 is TGTGCCAGTAGCTCCGCCGGGACATGGTCCCCAGATACGCAGTATTTT. Its translation is CASSSAGTWSPDTQYF. Drawing the rest from reference TRBV19 and TRBJ2-3, the complete variable domain is DGGITQSPKYLFRKEGQNVTLSCEQNLNHDAMYWYRQDPGQGLRLIYYSQIVNDFQKGDIAEGYSVSREKKESFPLTVTSAQKNPTAFYLCASSSAGTWSPDTQYFGPGTRLTVL.